These 16 T cell receptor beta chains originate from one sample sequenced in a study of T cell responses to AZD1222 COVID-19 vaccine. Assay: immunoSEQ multiplex PCR; the TCRdb copy retains only in-frame clones and omits some. The data show more than 60,000 clones, with roughly 91% seen just once and roughly a sixth held by the top ten. The material was peripheral blood, obtained 28 days after the second AZD1222 dose. Source of these receptors: an adult who received the AZD1222 COVID-19 vaccine.

A single count supports this clone. V is TRBV28 and J is TRBJ1-4; D gene ambiguous. The CDR3 runs 14 residues. V was cut by 6 bases and J by 3 bases, with 11 bases left in between. Germline lookup yields CDR1 MDHEN and CDR2 SYDVKM. The CDR3 here is CASRTAHPNEKLFF. CDR3 bases: TGTGCCAGCAGGACGGCGCATCCTAATGAAAAACTGTTTTTT. Full variable domain (rest looked up from reference TRBV28 and TRBJ1-4): DVKVTQSSRYLVKRTGEKVFLECVQDMDHENMFWYRQDPGLGLRLIYFSYDVKMKEKGDIPEGYSVSREKKERFSLILESASTNQTSMYLCASRTAHPNEKLFFGSGTQLSVL.

Only one count was recorded for this clone. V gene TRBV28 combines with J gene TRBJ1-1; tentative D call: TRBD1 (6 bases). The CDR3 contains 15 residues. Trimming shortened V by 4 bases and J by 1 base, and 13 bases separated the two germline ends. Per the germline V gene, CDR1 is MDHEN and CDR2 is SYDVKM. CDR3 amino acids: CASSSGGRTNTEAFF. Written as DNA, the CDR3 is TGTGCCAGCAGTTCCGGGGGCAGGACGAACACTGAAGCTTTCTTT. Complete variable domain (other parts from reference TRBV28 and TRBJ1-1): DVKVTQSSRYLVKRTGEKVFLECVQDMDHENMFWYRQDPGLGLRLIYFSYDVKMKEKGDIPEGYSVSREKKERFSLILESASTNQTSMYLCASSSGGRTNTEAFFGQGTRLTVV.

Only a few counts were recorded for this clone. The rearrangement uses TRBV5-6 and TRBJ1-2; D unresolved. The CDR3 length is 14 residues. Between the trimmed V and J ends, which lost 0 bases and 3 bases, there was a span of 9 bases. Germline CDR1 SGHDT, CDR2 YYEEEE. The CDR3 is CASSLVRAYYGYTF. The CDR3 DNA reads TGTGCCAGCAGCTTGGTGCGGGCATACTATGGCTACACCTTC.

V usage is TRBV5-4 and J usage is TRBJ1-2; D perhaps matches TRBD1 (5 bases). Trimming cost V 7 bases and J 5 bases, with 24 bases left between them. The germline V gene has CDR1 SGHNT and CDR2 YYREEE (reference sequence). The length of the CDR3 is 16 residues. In nucleotides, the CDR3 is TGTGCCAGCTCCCAGGGATCCAGGGCAGGGAGTTATGGCTACACCTTC. Amino acids: CASSQGSRAGSYGYTF. The full variable domain, its missing parts supplied by reference TRBV5-4 and TRBJ1-2, is ETGVTQSPTHLIKTRGQQVTLRCSSQSGHNTVSWYQQALGQGPQFIFQYYREEENGRGNFPPRFSGLQFPNYSSELNVNALELDDSALYLCASSQGSRAGSYGYTFGSGTRLTVV.

The J gene is TRBJ2-3, the V gene TRBV6-1; D is undetermined. V dropped 0 bases and J dropped 2 bases, with 9 bases sitting between them. Germline-derived CDR1 and CDR2 are MNHNS and SASEGT. There are 15 residues in the CDR3. The CDR3 loop is CASSEADGPTDTQYF. CDR3 DNA: TGTGCCAGCAGTGAAGCGGACGGTCCCACAGATACGCAGTATTTT.

The chain recombines TRBV7-2 with TRBJ2-2; 8 bases map to TRBD2. Trimming removed 0 bases from V and 6 bases from J; junction bases left unmatched: 9. Germline V gene lookup returns CDR1 SGHTA and CDR2 FQGNSA. The CDR3 covers 17 residues. The CDR3 loop is CASSLAATSAFPGELFF. CDR3 in DNA: TGTGCCAGCAGCTTAGCCGCGACTAGCGCCTTTCCCGGGGAGCTGTTTTTT.

The chain is built from TRBV5-5 and TRBJ2-7; 9 positions agree with TRBD1. The V gene's germline CDR1 is SGHKS and CDR2 YYEKEE (reference sequence). The length of the CDR3 is 14 residues. Losses at the gene ends were 2 bases for V and 3 bases for J; bases not matched to a gene: 3. The CDR3 nucleotides read TGTGCCAGCAGCTTCCAGGACAGGGGCTACGAGCAGTACTTC. It encodes CASSFQDRGYEQYF.

The gene calls are TRBV28 and TRBJ2-7; 8 bases align to TRBD1. The germline CDR1 and CDR2 sequences are MDHEN and SYDVKM. This CDR3 comprises 15 residues. Unmatched junction bases numbered 7, after V lost 4 bases and J lost 2 bases. In DNA, the CDR3 is TGTGCCAGCAGTTCCGGACAGGGATCCACCTACGAGCAGTACTTC. Its protein product is CASSSGQGSTYEQYF.

This clone counts as medium-sized. The CDR3, as DNA: TGTGCCAGCACCCCCGAACGAGGAGGACTAGCCCCAGATACGCAGTATTTT. It yields the protein CASTPERGGLAPDTQYF. This chain uses TRBV7-2 with TRBJ2-3; TRBD2 matches 8 bases. Germline-derived CDR1 and CDR2 are SGHTA and FQGNSA. This CDR3 comprises 17 residues. V was pared by 7 bases and J by 4 bases, with 16 bases of the junction left unmatched.

This clone appeared a few times. The rearrangement uses TRBV4-1 and TRBJ1-6; D uncertain. Trimming cost V 4 bases and J 2 bases, with 9 bases left between them. The CDR3 runs 15 residues. Germline V CDR1 and CDR2: MGHRA, YSYEKL. In DNA, the CDR3 is TGCGCCAGCAGCCCCGCGGGCGCCTATAATTCACCCCTCCACTTT. Translated, it gives CASSPAGAYNSPLHF.

This chain uses TRBV7-8 with TRBJ1-5, with no clear D. This CDR3 is built from 13 residues. Germline V CDR1 and CDR2: SGHVS, FQNEAQ. The ends were cut back, 5 bases at V and 7 bases at J, with 12 bases in the middle. CDR3 region: CASSPGLRQPQHF. The CDR3 nucleotides read TGTGCCAGCAGCCCGGGTCTTAGGCAGCCCCAGCATTTT.

The chain recombines TRBV5-6 with TRBJ2-7, with unresolved D. The V and J ends lost 3 bases and 0 bases respectively, with 1 base between them. Germline CDR1 reads SGHDT; CDR2 reads YYEEEE. CDR3 length: 11 amino acids. CDR3: CASSSSYEQYF. CDR3 DNA: TGTGCCAGCAGCTCCTCCTACGAGCAGTACTTC.

This clone was found a few times. The rearrangement uses TRBV4-3 and TRBJ1-2; tentative D call: TRBD1 (5 bases). This CDR3 region has 15 residues. Trimming took off 0 bases at V and 4 bases at J, with 12 bases between the two ends. Germline CDR1 reads LGHNA; CDR2 reads YSLEER. Here the CDR3 DNA reads TGCGCCAGCAGCCAAGATGGGGGAGCTGGCTATGGCTACACCTTC. Its translation: CASSQDGGAGYGYTF.

The chain links TRBV11-2 to TRBJ2-1; TRBD2 aligns across 9 bases. CDR1 is SGHAT and CDR2 is FQNNGV in the germline V gene. Trimming took 5 bases from V and 3 from J; bases not matched to a gene: 8. The CDR3 loop spans 16 amino acids. The CDR3 coding sequence is TGTGCCAGCAGCATTCGAAGCGGGGGGCTCTACAATGAGCAGTTCTTC. This translates into CASSIRSGGLYNEQFF.

This chain connects TRBV3-1 (or the pseudogene TRBV3-2) to TRBJ2-7, with D hard to call. The CDR3 consists of 12 residues. In germline, CDR1 is LGHDT, CDR2 YNNKEL (reference sequence). Trimming removed 4 bases from V and 3 bases from J, with 7 bases in between. The CDR3 reads CASSPSGYEQYF. The CDR3 bases are TGTGCCAGCAGCCCCTCCGGCTACGAGCAGTACTTC.

The J gene is TRBJ2-5, the V gene TRBV5-5; 9 bases align to TRBD1. The CDR3 contains 14 residues. Trimming cost V 5 bases and J 3 bases; bases outside gene matches: 5. CDR1 is SGHKS, CDR2 YYEKEE, per germline (reference sequence). CDR3 protein: CASSPGTGKETQYF. CDR3 nucleotides: TGTGCCAGCAGTCCGGGGACAGGGAAAGAGACCCAGTACTTC.